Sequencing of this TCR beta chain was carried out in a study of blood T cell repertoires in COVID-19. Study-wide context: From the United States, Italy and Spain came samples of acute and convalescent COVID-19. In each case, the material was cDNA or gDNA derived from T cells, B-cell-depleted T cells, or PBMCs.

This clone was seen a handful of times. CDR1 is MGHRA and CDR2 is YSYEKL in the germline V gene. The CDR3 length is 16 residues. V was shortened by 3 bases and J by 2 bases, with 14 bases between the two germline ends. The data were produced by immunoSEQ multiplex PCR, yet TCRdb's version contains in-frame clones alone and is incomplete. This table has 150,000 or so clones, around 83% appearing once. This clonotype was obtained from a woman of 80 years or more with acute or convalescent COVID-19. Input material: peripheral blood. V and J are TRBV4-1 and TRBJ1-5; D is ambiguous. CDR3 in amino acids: CASSQGALGGNQPQHF. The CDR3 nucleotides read TGCGCCAGCAGCCAGGGAGCTCTCGGGGGCAATCAGCCCCAGCATTTT.